This paragraph reports one TCR beta chain. The antigen remains undetermined. The method was immunoSEQ multiplex PCR; TCRdb's version includes in-frame clones alone and lacks a portion of them. The table has roughly 20,000 clones, about 80% seen once. V was cut by 3 bases and J by 3 bases, with 8 bases left in between. The CDR3 is 13 amino acids. This entry belongs to a study of CD4 T cells in relation to SARS-CoV-2 and coronaviruses. Points from the study as a whole: Crossreactive clones expanded significantly less to SARS-CoV-2 than monoreactive clones.

The unexposed donors gave CD4+ T cells in 2011-2018, prior to COVID-19. CD4+ T cells were isolated from the cells after around eleven days of culture. Cells permitting, SARS-CoV-2 S/N and four cold-coronavirus spikes were tested on unexposed-donor CD4+ T cells. Each well had a few million PBMCs in approximately 5.1% human AB serum with IL-2. Half the medium was replaced with IL-2 medium on days 3 and 7. The sample comprised CD4+ T cells from PBMCs, cultured in vitro. This clonotype was sampled from a human donor in good health. The rearrangement links TRBV12-3 or TRBV12-4 to TRBJ2-5; unclear D gene. The CDR3 region is CASSFSWEETQYF. The DNA of the CDR3 is TGTGCCAGCAGTTTCAGTTGGGAAGAGACCCAGTACTTC.